This TCR beta chain was sequenced for a study of blood T cell repertoires in COVID-19. This table comes from immunoSEQ multiplex PCR, and its TCRdb copy is limited to in-frame clones, with some not included. The profile shows approximately 360,000 clones, 90% of them singletons. The TCR comes from a man in his late teens or twenties with active or convalescent COVID-19. Sequences were obtained from peripheral blood.

CDR3 sequence: CASSQDTGTSESQYF. The CDR3 DNA reads TGCGCCAGCAGCCAAGATACCGGGACTAGTGAGTCCCAGTACTTC. The V call is TRBV4-1, the J call TRBJ2-5; 8 nucleotides match TRBD2. The CDR3 is 15 residues long. The V and J ends lost 0 bases and 9 bases, in that order; junction bases with no gene match: 9. Germline V CDR1 and CDR2: MGHRA, YSYEKL.